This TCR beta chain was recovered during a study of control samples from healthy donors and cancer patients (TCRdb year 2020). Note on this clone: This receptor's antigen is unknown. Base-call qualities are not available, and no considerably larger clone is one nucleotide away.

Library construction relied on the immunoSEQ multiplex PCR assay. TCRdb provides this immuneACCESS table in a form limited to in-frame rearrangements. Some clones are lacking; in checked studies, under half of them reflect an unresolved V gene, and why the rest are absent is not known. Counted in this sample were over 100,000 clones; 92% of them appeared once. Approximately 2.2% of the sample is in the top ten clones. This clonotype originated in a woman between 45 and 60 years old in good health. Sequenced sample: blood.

The CDR3 in this case is CASSLLQDNEKLFF. The DNA sequence reads TGTGCCAGCAGTTTGTTGCAGGATAATGAAAAACTGTTTTTT. The chain employs TRBV28 and TRBJ1-4, with no D gene named confidently. V loses 3 bases, J loses 4 bases, and the germline ends lie 9 bases apart. CDR1 MDHEN and CDR2 SYDVKM are derived from the germline V gene. The CDR3 sequence holds 14 residues, the cysteine and phenylalanine included. The CDR3 DNA has 42 bases and is translated from base 1.